This entry is about one TCR beta chain. Researchers ran immunoSEQ v3.0 at survey level. The assay was immunoSEQ multiplex PCR, and TCRdb's table has in-frame clones only and misses some. The sample has 24,000 or so clones, around 87% seen once. This entry comes from a study of long-term antiretroviral therapy in people with HIV. This CDR3 has 14 amino acids. Trimming left V 2 bases short and J 11 bases short, with 16 bases between. The germline CDR1 and CDR2 sequences are SGHTA and FQGNSA. The material was unsorted PBMCs, obtained 1.9 years after starting antiretroviral therapy. This TCR was recovered from a woman aged 30 to 39 with HIV. This chain connects TRBV7-2 to TRBJ2-1; perhaps TRBD2 as D (6 bases). DNA of the CDR3: TGTGCCAGCAGCTTACCGGCGAATGGGGGGAAGCAGTTCTTC. Translating gives CASSLPANGGKQFF.